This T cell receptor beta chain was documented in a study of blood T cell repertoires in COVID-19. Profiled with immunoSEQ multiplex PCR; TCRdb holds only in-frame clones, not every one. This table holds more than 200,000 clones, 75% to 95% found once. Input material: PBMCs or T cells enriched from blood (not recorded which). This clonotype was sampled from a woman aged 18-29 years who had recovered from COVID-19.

The CDR3: CASSSGTPIFEGLFF. The CDR3, as DNA: TGTGCCAGCAGTTCGGGGACACCTATCTTCGAAGGACTGTTTTTT. The V gene is TRBV28, the J gene TRBJ1-4, with D possibly TRBD1 on 6 matching bases. V gave up 4 bases and J gave up 13 bases, with 22 bases separating them. The CDR3 has 15 amino acids. Looked up from germline, CDR1 is MDHEN and CDR2 is SYDVKM. Using reference TRBV28 and TRBJ1-4 for the parts outside the CDR3, the full variable domain is DVKVTQSSRYLVKRTGEKVFLECVQDMDHENMFWYRQDPGLGLRLIYFSYDVKMKEKGDIPEGYSVSREKKERFSLILESASTNQTSMYLCASSSGTPIFEGLFFGSGTQLSVL.